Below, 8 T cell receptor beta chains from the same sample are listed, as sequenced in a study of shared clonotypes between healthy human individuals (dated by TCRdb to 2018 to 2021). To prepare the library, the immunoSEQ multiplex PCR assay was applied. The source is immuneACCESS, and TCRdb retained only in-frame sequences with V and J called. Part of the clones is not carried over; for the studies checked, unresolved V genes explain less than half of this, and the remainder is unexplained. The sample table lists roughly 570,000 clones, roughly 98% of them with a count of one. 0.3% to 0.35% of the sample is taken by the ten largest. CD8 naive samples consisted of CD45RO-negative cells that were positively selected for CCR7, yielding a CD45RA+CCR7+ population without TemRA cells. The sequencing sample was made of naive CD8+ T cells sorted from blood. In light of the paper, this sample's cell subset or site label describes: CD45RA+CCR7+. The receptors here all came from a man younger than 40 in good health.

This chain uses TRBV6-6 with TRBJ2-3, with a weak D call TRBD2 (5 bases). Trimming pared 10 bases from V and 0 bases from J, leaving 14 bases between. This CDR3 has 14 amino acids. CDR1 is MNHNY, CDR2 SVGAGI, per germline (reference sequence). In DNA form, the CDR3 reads TGTGCCACCAGAGCGGTCTCTAGCACAGATACGCAGTATTTT. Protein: CATRAVSSTDTQYF.

The CDR3 region is CASSWGKGNTEAFF. The CDR3 DNA reads as TGTGCCAGCAGCTGGGGGAAAGGGAACACTGAAGCTTTCTTT. This chain connects TRBV5-6 to TRBJ1-1; D may be TRBD1 (5 bases). The CDR3 extends over 14 amino acids. Per the germline V gene, CDR1 is SGHDT and CDR2 is YYEEEE. V lost 3 bases to trimming and J lost 1 base, with 10 bases between them. The variable domain in full, completed from reference TRBV5-6 and TRBJ1-1, reads DAGVTQSPTHLIKTRGQQVTLRCSPKSGHDTVSWYQQALGQGPQFIFQYYEEEERQRGNFPDRFSGHQFPNYSSELNVNALLLGDSALYLCASSWGKGNTEAFFGQGTRLTVV.

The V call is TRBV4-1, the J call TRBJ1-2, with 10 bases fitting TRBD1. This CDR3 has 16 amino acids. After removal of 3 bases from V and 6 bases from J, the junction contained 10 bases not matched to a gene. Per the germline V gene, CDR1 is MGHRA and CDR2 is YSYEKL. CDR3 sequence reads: CASSQDRGSLTNGYTF. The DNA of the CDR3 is TGCGCCAGCAGCCAGGACAGGGGGAGTTTGACTAATGGCTACACCTTC.

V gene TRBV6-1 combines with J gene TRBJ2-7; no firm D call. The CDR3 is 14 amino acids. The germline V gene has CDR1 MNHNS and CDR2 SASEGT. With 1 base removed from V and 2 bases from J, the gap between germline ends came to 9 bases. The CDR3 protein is CASSEDFLTYEQYF. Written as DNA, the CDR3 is TGTGCCAGCAGTGAAGATTTTCTTACCTACGAGCAGTACTTC.

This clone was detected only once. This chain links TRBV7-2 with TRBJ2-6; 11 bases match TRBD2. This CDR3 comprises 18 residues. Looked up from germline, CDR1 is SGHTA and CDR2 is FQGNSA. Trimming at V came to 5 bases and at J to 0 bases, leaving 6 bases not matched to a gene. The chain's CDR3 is CASSLGLAESSGANVLTF. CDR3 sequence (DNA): TGTGCCAGCAGCCTGGGACTAGCGGAGAGCTCTGGGGCCAACGTCCTGACTTTC.

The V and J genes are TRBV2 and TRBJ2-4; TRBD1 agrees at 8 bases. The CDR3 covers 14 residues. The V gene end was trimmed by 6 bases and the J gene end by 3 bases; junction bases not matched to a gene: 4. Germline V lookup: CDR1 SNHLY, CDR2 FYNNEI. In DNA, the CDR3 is TGTGCCAGCAGGGACAGGGACGACAAAAACATTCAGTACTTC. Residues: CASRDRDDKNIQYF.

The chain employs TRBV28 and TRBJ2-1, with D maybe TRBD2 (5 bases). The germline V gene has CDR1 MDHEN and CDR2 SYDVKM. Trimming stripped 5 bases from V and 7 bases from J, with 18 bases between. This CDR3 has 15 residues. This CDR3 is CASSQRRSFSNEQFF. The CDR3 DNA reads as TGTGCCAGCAGTCAGCGGCGAAGTTTTTCTAATGAGCAGTTCTTC.

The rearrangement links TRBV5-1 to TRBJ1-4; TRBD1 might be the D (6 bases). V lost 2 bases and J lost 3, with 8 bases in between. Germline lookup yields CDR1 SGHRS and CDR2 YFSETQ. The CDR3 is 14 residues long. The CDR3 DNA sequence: TGCGCCAGCAGCTTACAGGGAGCTAATGAAAAACTGTTTTTT. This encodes CASSLQGANEKLFF.